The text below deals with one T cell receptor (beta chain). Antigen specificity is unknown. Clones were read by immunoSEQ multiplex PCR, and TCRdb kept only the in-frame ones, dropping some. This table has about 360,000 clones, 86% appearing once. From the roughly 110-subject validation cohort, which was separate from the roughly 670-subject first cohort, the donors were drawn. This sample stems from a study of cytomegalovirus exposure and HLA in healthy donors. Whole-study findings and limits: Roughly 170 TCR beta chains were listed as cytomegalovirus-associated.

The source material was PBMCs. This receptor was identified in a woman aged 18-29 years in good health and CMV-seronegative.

CDR3: CASSIGGQGDYGYTF. CDR3 sequence (DNA): TGTGCCAGTAGTATTGGAGGACAGGGGGATTATGGCTACACCTTC. V and J are TRBV19 and TRBJ1-2; TRBD1 agrees at 10 bases. Germline V CDR1 and CDR2: LNHDA, SQIVND (reference sequence). The CDR3 sequence is 15 residues long. V lost 3 bases, J lost 5 bases, and 6 bases stayed unmatched.